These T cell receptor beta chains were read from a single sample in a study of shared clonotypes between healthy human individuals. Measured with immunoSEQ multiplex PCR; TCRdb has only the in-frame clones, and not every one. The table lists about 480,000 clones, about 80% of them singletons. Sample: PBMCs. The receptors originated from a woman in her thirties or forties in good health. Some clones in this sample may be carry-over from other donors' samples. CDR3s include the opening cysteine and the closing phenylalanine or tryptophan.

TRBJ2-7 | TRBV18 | CASSTGGVSYEQYF
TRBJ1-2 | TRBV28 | CATSGGYGYTF
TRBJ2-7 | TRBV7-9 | CASSSEQYF
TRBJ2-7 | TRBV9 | CASSGGTAFLEQYF
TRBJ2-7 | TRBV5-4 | CASSLAGTVSYEQYF
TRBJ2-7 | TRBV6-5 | CASRYPGPPYEQYF
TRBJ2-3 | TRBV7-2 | CASSLVAGAGDTQYF
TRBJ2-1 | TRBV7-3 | CASSLDYQTQFF
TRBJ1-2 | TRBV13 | CASSLEGAWAAIDGYTF
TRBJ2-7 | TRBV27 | CASSFHGQGANEQYF
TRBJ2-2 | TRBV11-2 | CASSATSPGELFF
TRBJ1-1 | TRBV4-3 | CASSQHTGSNTEAFF
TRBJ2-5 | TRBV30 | CAWSSNEQYF
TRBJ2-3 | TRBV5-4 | CASIPGQGSDTQYF
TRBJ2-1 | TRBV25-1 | CASTADSYNEQFF
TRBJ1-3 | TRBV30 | CAWSVLGGSAGNTIYF
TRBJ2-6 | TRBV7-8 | CASKNPGGLSGANVLTF
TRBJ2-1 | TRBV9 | CASTGQGVSYNEQFF
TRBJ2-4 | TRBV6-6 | CASKADRWGFQYF
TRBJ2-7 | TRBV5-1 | CASSIGTADYEQYF
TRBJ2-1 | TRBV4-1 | CASSQGKHQPSSYNEQFF
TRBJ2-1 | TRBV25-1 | CASSAGTSGSHEQFF
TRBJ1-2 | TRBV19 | CASSPAGQGGAYGYTF